Listed below are T cell receptor beta chains from one sample, sequenced in a study of tumor-infiltrating lymphocytes in primary liver carcinoma. TCRdb re-called the multiplex PCR reads through MiXCR, storing one row per CDR3 protein. In the table there are approximately 300,000 distinct CDR3 sequences, 65% of which are singletons. Sequencing was carried out using peripheral blood. The receptors stem from a man between 40 and 49 years old with primary liver carcinoma and hepatitis B virus infection. CDR3s include the opening cysteine and the closing phenylalanine or tryptophan. The D gene is left open where the match is weak. A clone size is listed for some rows: how often the clone was seen (once, few, many), or a class if it is expanded.

D: NA
V: TRBV14
J: TRBJ2-5
size: few
CDR3: CASSQGGAQETQYF
DNA: TGTGCCAGCAGCCAAGGAGGCGCCCAAGAGACCCAGTACTTC

D: TRBD2
V: TRBV6-1
J: TRBJ2-3
size: many
CDR3: CASTYSSGRAGDTQYF
DNA: TGTGCCAGCACGTACTCTAGCGGGAGGGCCGGAGATACGCAGTATTTT

D: NA
V: TRBV30
J: TRBJ1-5
size: NA
CDR3: CAWRGRGGNQPQHF
DNA: TGTGCCTGGAGGGGGCGGGGGGGAAATCAGCCCCAGCATTTT

D: TRBD1
V: TRBV10-3
J: TRBJ1-1
size: many
CDR3: CAIADRGNTEAFF
DNA: TGTGCCATCGCAGACAGGGGAAACACTGAAGCTTTCTTT

D: NA
V: TRBV29-1
J: TRBJ2-1
size: many
CDR3: CSVDKGKRANEQFF
DNA: TGCAGCGTTGATAAGGGGAAGAGGGCCAATGAGCAGTTCTTC

D: NA
V: TRBV28
J: TRBJ1-2
size: NA
CDR3: CASSYGILYGYTF
DNA: TGTGCCAGCAGTTACGGGATTCTCTATGGCTACACCTTC

D: NA
V: TRBV5-1
J: TRBJ1-1
size: NA
CDR3: CASSLRISNTEAFF
DNA: TGCGCCAGCAGCTTACGTATTAGCAACACTGAAGCTTTCTTT

D: TRBD2
V: TRBV6-6
J: TRBJ2-7
size: NA
CDR3: CASSYGTSGRLSYGQYF
DNA: TGTGCCAGCAGTTACGGGACTAGCGGGAGGCTCTCCTACGGGCAGTACTTC

D: NA
V: TRBV7-9
J: TRBJ1-2
size: NA
CDR3: CASSLSHGVAGGYTF
DNA: TGTGCCAGCAGCTTGAGCCACGGGGTGGCGGGTGGCTACACCTTC

D: TRBD2
V: TRBV5-4
J: TRBJ2-7
size: few
CDR3: CASRDGLAVYEQYF
DNA: TGTGCCAGCAGGGACGGACTAGCGGTCTACGAGCAGTACTTC

D: NA
V: TRBV5-1
J: TRBJ2-5
size: NA
CDR3: CASSLASRGETQYF
DNA: TGCGCCAGCAGCTTAGCGTCGAGGGGAGAGACCCAGTACTTC

D: TRBD2
V: TRBV11-2
J: TRBJ2-7
size: NA
CDR3: CANSLTKGTRTSYEQYF
DNA: TGTGCCAACAGCCTTACCAAGGGGACTAGGACCTCCTACGAGCAGTACTTC

D: TRBD2
V: TRBV2
J: TRBJ2-7
size: NA
CDR3: CASRSRWDYEHYF
DNA: TGTGCCAGCAGATCCCGTTGGGACTACGAGCACTACTTC

D: NA
V: TRBV29-1
J: TRBJ1-1
size: once
CDR3: CSVGWGWGMNIEAFF
DNA: TGCAGCGTTGGATGGGGGTGGGGTATGAACATTGAAGCTTTCTTT

D: NA
V: TRBV11-2
J: TRBJ2-1
size: few
CDR3: CASSLGVAEQFF
DNA: TGTGCCAGCAGCTTAGGTGTGGCTGAGCAGTTCTTC

D: NA
V: TRBV11-1
J: TRBJ2-7
size: NA
CDR3: CTSSSLSLSYVQYF
DNA: TGTACCAGCAGCTCACTTTCCCTGTCCTACGTGCAGTACTTC

D: TRBD2
V: TRBV29-1
J: TRBJ2-3
size: many
CDR3: CSVEQREGRDTQYF
DNA: TGCAGCGTTGAACAGCGGGAGGGAAGAGATACGCAGTATTTT

D: NA
V: TRBV5-6
J: TRBJ1-2
size: many
CDR3: CASFSSRDSNYGYTF
DNA: TGTGCCAGCTTCTCGTCCAGAGATTCTAACTATGGCTACACCTTC

D: NA
V: TRBV6-5
J: TRBJ2-7
size: NA
CDR3: CASSSTTADEQYF
DNA: TGTGCCAGCAGTTCCACTACTGCTGACGAGCAGTACTTC

D: NA
V: TRBV6-1
J: TRBJ2-3
size: many
CDR3: CASSRTADTQYF
DNA: TGTGCCAGCAGTCGGACTGCAGATACGCAGTATTTT

D: TRBD1
V: TRBV6-6
J: TRBJ2-7
size: NA
CDR3: CARSPGTGDEQYF
DNA: TGTGCCAGGAGCCCCGGGACAGGGGACGAGCAGTACTTC

D: NA
V: TRBV5-1
J: TRBJ1-4
size: NA
CDR3: CASSLNRQRYEKLFF
DNA: TGCGCCAGCAGCTTGAATCGACAGCGTTATGAAAAACTGTTTTTT

D: TRBD1
V: TRBV18
J: TRBJ2-5
size: NA
CDR3: CASSRRDRQETQYF
DNA: TGTGCCAGCTCACGACGGGACAGGCAAGAGACCCAGTACTTC

D: TRBD2
V: TRBV7-8
J: TRBJ2-1
size: NA
CDR3: CASSMRGERVPSSYNEQFF
DNA: TGTGCCAGCAGCATGCGGGGGGAGCGGGTACCGAGCTCCTACAATGAGCAGTTCTTC

D: NA
V: TRBV5-1
J: TRBJ2-7
size: NA
CDR3: CASSLVTSSSYEQYF
DNA: TGCGCCAGCAGCTTGGTAACCTCGAGCTCCTACGAGCAGTACTTC

D: NA
V: TRBV12-3/TRBV12-4
J: TRBJ2-1
size: many
CDR3: CASSFGRSTDEQFF
DNA: TGTGCCAGCAGTTTTGGGAGGAGCACGGATGAGCAGTTCTTC

D: NA
V: TRBV28
J: TRBJ2-4
size: many
CDR3: CASSPLAFDKNIQYF
DNA: TGTGCCAGCAGTCCCTTAGCATTTGACAAAAACATTCAGTACTTC

D: NA
V: TRBV28
J: TRBJ1-2
size: NA
CDR3: CASSPLGSSNYGYTF
DNA: TGTGCCAGCAGCCCCTTGGGGTCTTCTAACTATGGCTACACCTTC